This T cell receptor (beta chain) was observed in a study of shared clonotypes between healthy human individuals. In the study overall: The study enrolled a couple of women and three men aged 18 to 49.

V lost 6 bases to trimming and J lost 11 bases, with 19 bases between them. Germline assignment: CDR1 SQVTM and CDR2 ANQGSEA. This CDR3 is built from 12 residues. Both subsets, CD45RA+ naive and CD45RA-negative memory, were split from the CD4+ cells. The table came from immunoSEQ multiplex PCR; TCRdb's copy has only in-frame clones and leaves some out. In the table there are fewer than 1.8 million clones, 98% of which are singletons. The specimen was naive CD4+ T cells sorted from blood. Subset indicated: CD45RA+ positively selected. The clonotype comes from a man younger than 40 in good health. The gene calls are TRBV29-1 and TRBJ1-1; D unresolved. CDR3 in amino acids: CSVTKPPSGAFF. The CDR3 DNA sequence: TGCAGCGTCACCAAGCCCCCATCGGGCGCTTTCTTT.